A selection of T cell receptor beta chains follows, all from one sample in a study of regulatory T cells in long-lasting Graves disease. Each CDR3 protein is one row after TCRdb ran MiXCR on the multiplex PCR reads. The table has a few hundred thousand distinct CDR3 sequences, 20% to 25% seen once. The material was peripheral blood mononuclear cells (PBMCs), obtained when the disease was refractory, from a patient treated with antithyroid drugs. The receptors derive from a female donor with Graves disease. Each CDR3 is given with its conserved first and last residue. A D gene is named only where the DNA matches it firmly. Expanded clones get a size class; other rows say once, few or many, or leave the size out.

d_call: -; v_call: TRBV6-2/TRBV6-3; clone_size: -; j_call: TRBJ1-1; cdr3_aa: CASSYGGEAFF; cdr3_nt: TGTGCCAGCAGTTATGGCGGTGAAGCTTTCTTT
d_call: -; v_call: TRBV29-1; clone_size: few; j_call: TRBJ1-1; cdr3_aa: CSVADTYTEAFF; cdr3_nt: TGCAGCGTTGCAGATACTTACACTGAAGCTTTCTTT
d_call: -; v_call: TRBV14; clone_size: few; j_call: TRBJ1-6; cdr3_aa: CASSQREYNSPLHF; cdr3_nt: TGTGCCAGCAGCCAGAGGGAGTATAATTCACCCCTCCACTTT
d_call: TRBD1; v_call: TRBV29-1; clone_size: few; j_call: TRBJ1-5; cdr3_aa: CSVGTGTQPQHF; cdr3_nt: TGCAGCGTTGGGACAGGGACTCAGCCCCAGCATTTT
d_call: -; v_call: TRBV11-2; clone_size: few; j_call: TRBJ2-2; cdr3_aa: CASSPPSGELFF; cdr3_nt: TGTGCCAGCAGCCCCCCCTCCGGGGAGCTGTTTTTT
d_call: -; v_call: TRBV28; clone_size: -; j_call: TRBJ1-2; cdr3_aa: CASSLRQAYGYTF; cdr3_nt: TGTGCCAGCAGTTTGAGACAGGCCTATGGCTACACCTTC
d_call: -; v_call: TRBV10-2; clone_size: -; j_call: TRBJ1-2; cdr3_aa: CASSESGPYYGYTF; cdr3_nt: TGCGCCAGCAGTGAGTCGGGACCGTACTATGGCTACACCTTC
d_call: -; v_call: TRBV19; clone_size: -; j_call: TRBJ2-6; cdr3_aa: CASSIGGPGANVLTF; cdr3_nt: TGTGCCAGTAGTATCGGGGGCCCTGGGGCCAACGTCCTGACTTTC
d_call: -; v_call: TRBV27; clone_size: many; j_call: TRBJ2-7; cdr3_aa: CASSSEGTLGEQYF; cdr3_nt: TGTGCCAGCAGTTCCGAAGGGACTCTAGGGGAGCAGTACTTC
d_call: -; v_call: TRBV7-3; clone_size: -; j_call: TRBJ1-5; cdr3_aa: CASSATGQPYSNQPQHF; cdr3_nt: TGTGCCAGCAGTGCCACAGGACAGCCTTATAGCAATCAGCCCCAGCATTTT
d_call: TRBD2; v_call: TRBV27; clone_size: -; j_call: TRBJ2-7; cdr3_aa: CASSTGAGTSPRGEQYF; cdr3_nt: TGTGCCAGCAGTACGGGAGCCGGGACTAGCCCCAGGGGGGAGCAGTACTTC
d_call: -; v_call: TRBV7-8; clone_size: -; j_call: TRBJ2-7; cdr3_aa: CASINLNRGAYEQYF; cdr3_nt: TGTGCCAGCATTAATCTAAATCGGGGTGCCTACGAGCAGTACTTC
d_call: TRBD2; v_call: TRBV9; clone_size: -; j_call: TRBJ2-5; cdr3_aa: CASSSSGRAAETQYF; cdr3_nt: TGTGCCAGCAGCTCCAGCGGGAGAGCCGCGGAGACCCAGTACTTC
d_call: -; v_call: TRBV7-9; clone_size: -; j_call: TRBJ2-7; cdr3_aa: CASSLQGHEQYF; cdr3_nt: TGTGCCAGCAGCTTACAGGGCCACGAGCAGTACTTC
d_call: -; v_call: TRBV28; clone_size: many; j_call: TRBJ2-7; cdr3_aa: CASSPSDGSYEQYF; cdr3_nt: TGTGCCAGCAGTCCCTCGGACGGGTCCTACGAGCAGTACTTC
d_call: TRBD1; v_call: TRBV4-3; clone_size: -; j_call: TRBJ1-4; cdr3_aa: CASSQDLGTGYEKLFF; cdr3_nt: TGCGCCAGCAGCCAAGATCTGGGGACAGGGTATGAAAAACTGTTTTTT
d_call: -; v_call: TRBV7-2; clone_size: -; j_call: TRBJ2-5; cdr3_aa: CASSLEVGQLQETQYF; cdr3_nt: TGTGCCAGCAGCTTAGAGGTCGGTCAGTTACAAGAGACCCAGTACTTC
d_call: -; v_call: TRBV3-1; clone_size: few; j_call: TRBJ1-1; cdr3_aa: CASSRNSNMNTEAFF; cdr3_nt: TGTGCCAGCAGCCGGAACAGTAACATGAACACTGAAGCTTTCTTT
d_call: -; v_call: TRBV28; clone_size: many; j_call: TRBJ1-4; cdr3_aa: CASTSGYSDEKLFF; cdr3_nt: TGTGCCAGCACTTCGGGGTATTCGGATGAAAAACTGTTTTTT
d_call: -; v_call: TRBV7-2; clone_size: many; j_call: TRBJ2-7; cdr3_aa: CASSQGAMDTYEQYF; cdr3_nt: TGCGCCAGCAGCCAAGGTGCTATGGATACCTACGAGCAGTACTTC
d_call: TRBD2; v_call: TRBV20-1; clone_size: few; j_call: TRBJ2-7; cdr3_aa: CSARGTSGRSFLSYEQYF; cdr3_nt: TGCAGTGCTAGAGGGACTAGCGGGAGGTCCTTTTTGTCCTACGAGCAGTACTTC
d_call: TRBD2; v_call: TRBV5-1; clone_size: -; j_call: TRBJ2-2; cdr3_aa: CASSPGLAGVYTGELFF; cdr3_nt: TGCGCCAGCAGCCCAGGACTAGCGGGAGTGTACACCGGGGAGCTGTTTTTT
d_call: -; v_call: TRBV6-1; clone_size: many; j_call: TRBJ1-1; cdr3_aa: CASSEWGPRTEAFF; cdr3_nt: TGTGCCAGCAGTGAATGGGGCCCCAGGACTGAAGCTTTCTTT
d_call: -; v_call: TRBV19; clone_size: -; j_call: TRBJ1-2; cdr3_aa: CASSMWGLGGYTF; cdr3_nt: TGTGCCAGTAGTATGTGGGGATTGGGAGGCTACACCTTC
d_call: -; v_call: TRBV20-1; clone_size: -; j_call: TRBJ2-4; cdr3_aa: CSAARSQDIQYF; cdr3_nt: TGCAGTGCCGCAAGGAGTCAGGACATTCAGTACTTC
d_call: TRBD1; v_call: TRBV27; clone_size: many; j_call: TRBJ1-2; cdr3_aa: CASSHGQGVSGGYTF; cdr3_nt: TGTGCCAGCAGTCACGGACAGGGAGTATCAGGGGGCTACACCTTC
d_call: TRBD1; v_call: TRBV27; clone_size: -; j_call: TRBJ2-5; cdr3_aa: CASSSPRIQGAQETQYF; cdr3_nt: TGTGCCAGCAGTTCCCCTAGGATACAGGGGGCTCAAGAGACCCAGTACTTC
d_call: -; v_call: TRBV28; clone_size: many; j_call: TRBJ1-1; cdr3_aa: CASSLGGQGTEAFF; cdr3_nt: TGTGCCAGCAGTTTAGGTGGCCAGGGCACTGAAGCTTTCTTT
d_call: -; v_call: TRBV28; clone_size: many; j_call: TRBJ1-2; cdr3_aa: CASSLPEVYGYTF; cdr3_nt: TGTGCCAGCAGTTTACCGGAGGTCTATGGCTACACCTTC
d_call: -; v_call: TRBV20-1; clone_size: many; j_call: TRBJ2-6; cdr3_aa: CSARRGGNGMIGANVLTF; cdr3_nt: TGCAGTGCTAGAAGGGGCGGCAATGGGATGATTGGGGCCAACGTCCTGACTTTC
d_call: -; v_call: TRBV15; clone_size: few; j_call: TRBJ2-7; cdr3_aa: CATSRGSDSYEQYF; cdr3_nt: TGTGCCACCAGCAGAGGTAGTGATTCCTACGAGCAGTACTTC
d_call: -; v_call: TRBV5-1; clone_size: once; j_call: TRBJ1-6; cdr3_aa: CASSLEATYNSPLHF; cdr3_nt: TGCGCCAGCAGCTTGGAGGCGACCTATAATTCACCCCTCCACTTT
d_call: -; v_call: TRBV20-1; clone_size: few; j_call: TRBJ2-7; cdr3_aa: CSARSPNSVYEQYF; cdr3_nt: TGCAGTGCTAGATCCCCCAATAGCGTCTACGAGCAGTACTTC
d_call: -; v_call: TRBV30; clone_size: -; j_call: TRBJ1-2; cdr3_aa: CARTPRVRNYGYTF; cdr3_nt: TGTGCCCGGACCCCCAGGGTTCGTAACTATGGCTACACCTTC
d_call: -; v_call: TRBV7-8; clone_size: few; j_call: TRBJ1-1; cdr3_aa: CTSSQIPRNTEAFF; cdr3_nt: TGTACCAGCAGCCAGATCCCCCGGAACACTGAAGCTTTCTTT
d_call: -; v_call: TRBV28; clone_size: few; j_call: TRBJ2-2; cdr3_aa: CASSFPQTRAAGELFF; cdr3_nt: TGTGCCAGCAGTTTCCCCCAAACCAGGGCGGCCGGGGAGCTGTTTTTT
d_call: -; v_call: TRBV30; clone_size: few; j_call: TRBJ1-1; cdr3_aa: CAWSVGLDDTEAFF; cdr3_nt: TGTGCCTGGAGTGTGGGACTAGACGACACTGAAGCTTTCTTT
d_call: -; v_call: TRBV28; clone_size: many; j_call: TRBJ2-5; cdr3_aa: CASSFGARGSQETQYF; cdr3_nt: TGTGCCAGCAGTTTCGGGGCCAGGGGTTCCCAAGAGACCCAGTACTTC
d_call: -; v_call: TRBV5-5; clone_size: once; j_call: TRBJ2-2; cdr3_aa: CASSRDGANTGKLFF; cdr3_nt: TGTGCCAGCAGCCGGGACGGAGCGAACACCGGGAAGCTGTTTTTT
d_call: -; v_call: TRBV28; clone_size: -; j_call: TRBJ1-2; cdr3_aa: CASSFEAGADGYTF; cdr3_nt: TGTGCCAGCAGTTTTGAGGCAGGGGCGGATGGCTACACCTTC
d_call: -; v_call: TRBV6-1; clone_size: many; j_call: TRBJ1-1; cdr3_aa: CASSEAGQRGTEAFF; cdr3_nt: TGTGCCAGCAGTGAAGCCGGACAGAGAGGGACTGAAGCTTTCTTT
d_call: TRBD2; v_call: TRBV18; clone_size: -; j_call: TRBJ2-7; cdr3_aa: CASSPGGSPHEQYF; cdr3_nt: TGTGCCAGCTCCCCTGGCGGGAGCCCCCACGAGCAGTACTTC
d_call: -; v_call: TRBV5-1; clone_size: -; j_call: TRBJ2-5; cdr3_aa: CASSLRGAETQYF; cdr3_nt: TGCGCCAGCAGCTTGAGGGGGGCGGAGACCCAGTACTTC
d_call: -; v_call: TRBV5-1; clone_size: few; j_call: TRBJ1-1; cdr3_aa: CASSRTQVTEAFF; cdr3_nt: TGCGCCAGCAGCCGGACACAGGTCACTGAAGCTTTCTTT
d_call: TRBD2; v_call: TRBV29-1; clone_size: -; j_call: TRBJ2-2; cdr3_aa: CSALAGETTGELFF; cdr3_nt: TGCAGCGCCCTAGCGGGAGAGACCACCGGGGAGCTGTTTTTT
d_call: TRBD1; v_call: TRBV20-1; clone_size: few; j_call: TRBJ1-2; cdr3_aa: CSATDRGHYGYTF; cdr3_nt: TGCAGTGCTACGGACAGGGGTCACTATGGCTACACCTTC
d_call: -; v_call: TRBV30; clone_size: many; j_call: TRBJ1-2; cdr3_aa: CAWSNSGNHGYTF; cdr3_nt: TGTGCCTGGAGTAATTCGGGGAACCATGGCTACACCTTC
d_call: TRBD1; v_call: TRBV29-1; clone_size: many; j_call: TRBJ1-2; cdr3_aa: CSVQGSLNYGYTF; cdr3_nt: TGCAGCGTACAGGGGTCCCTTAACTATGGCTACACCTTC
d_call: -; v_call: TRBV10-3; clone_size: -; j_call: TRBJ2-1; cdr3_aa: CAINLDPYNEQFF; cdr3_nt: TGTGCCATAAACTTGGACCCCTACAATGAGCAGTTCTTC
d_call: TRBD2; v_call: TRBV30; clone_size: -; j_call: TRBJ2-3; cdr3_aa: CAWTSGINTQYF; cdr3_nt: TGTGCCTGGACTAGCGGGATTAATACGCAGTATTTT
d_call: TRBD2; v_call: TRBV6-5; clone_size: once; j_call: TRBJ2-1; cdr3_aa: CASSYLRLAGDEQFF; cdr3_nt: TGTGCCAGCAGTTACTTAAGACTAGCGGGAGATGAGCAGTTCTTC
d_call: -; v_call: TRBV30; clone_size: -; j_call: TRBJ1-5; cdr3_aa: CAWREPGLSQPQHF; cdr3_nt: TGTGCCTGGCGGGAGCCGGGCTTGAGTCAGCCCCAGCATTTT
d_call: TRBD1; v_call: TRBV7-2; clone_size: many; j_call: TRBJ2-5; cdr3_aa: CASRTGAGETQYF; cdr3_nt: TGTGCCAGCAGGACAGGGGCGGGGGAGACCCAGTACTTC
d_call: -; v_call: TRBV6-9; clone_size: many; j_call: TRBJ1-1; cdr3_aa: CASSYGLGGMNTEAFF; cdr3_nt: TGTGCCAGCAGTTACGGGCTCGGGGGGATGAACACTGAAGCTTTCTTT
d_call: TRBD1; v_call: TRBV28; clone_size: few; j_call: TRBJ1-6; cdr3_aa: CASSQAGTGVPLHF; cdr3_nt: TGTGCCAGCAGTCAGGCGGGGACAGGTGTACCCCTCCACTTT
d_call: -; v_call: TRBV7-2; clone_size: -; j_call: TRBJ2-1; cdr3_aa: CASSLQTGVWGDTFF; cdr3_nt: TGTGCCAGCAGCTTACAAACAGGGGTATGGGGGGATACGTTCTTC
d_call: -; v_call: TRBV7-7; clone_size: few; j_call: TRBJ2-5; cdr3_aa: CASSLERGETQYF; cdr3_nt: TGTGCCAGCAGCCTTGAGAGGGGAGAGACCCAGTACTTC
d_call: -; v_call: TRBV7-9; clone_size: few; j_call: TRBJ2-7; cdr3_aa: CASSMGRDYEQYF; cdr3_nt: TGTGCCAGCAGCATGGGACGGGACTACGAGCAGTACTTC
d_call: -; v_call: TRBV11-1; clone_size: many; j_call: TRBJ1-1; cdr3_aa: CASSLERRAEAFF; cdr3_nt: TGTGCCAGCAGCTTAGAGAGAAGGGCTGAAGCTTTCTTT
d_call: -; v_call: TRBV13; clone_size: many; j_call: TRBJ2-7; cdr3_aa: CASSFRQAETYEQYF; cdr3_nt: TGTGCCAGCAGCTTTCGACAGGCAGAAACCTACGAGCAGTACTTC